This TCR beta chain was recovered during a study of cytomegalovirus exposure and HLA in healthy donors (dated by TCRdb to the late 2010s). General notes on the study: An earlier analysis of several hundred of the donors reported 250 to 300 Gb of sequence data and 117 million unique TCR beta sequences obtained from about 179 million T cells. Roughly 320 gigabases of sequencing data and around 80 million unique TCR sequences made up an early release that covered nearly 650 HLA-typed donors. Of the roughly 420 genotyped donors, more than 75% were placed in the genetic ancestry cluster associated with self-reported Caucasian donors. The study aimed to test whether signatures of past pathogen exposure could be identified by cataloging public T cell receptors. The T cell repertoires of 550 to 850 subjects were profiled by immunosequencing and related to cytomegalovirus serostatus. In addition to the first cohort of about 650 subjects, a separate validation cohort of 120 different subjects was used. To predict cytomegalovirus infection status, the study brought together high-throughput TCR immunosequencing, statistical association of individual TCRs with disease status, and machine learning. A later analysis re-analyzed previously published TCR beta repertoires from 500 to 700 donors and added high-resolution HLA genotyping to study TCR occurrence patterns. Rather than using new phenotypic data, the later analysis identified candidate immune exposures from TCR beta sequences and from how often those sequences occurred across donors. An earlier analysis of a few hundred of the donors applied high-throughput TCR beta sequencing to assess whether each TCR beta V gene segment acted as functional or pseudogenic. Donor age, sex, ethnicity and CMV serostatus were compiled together with the repertoire data. A later genetic analysis took genome-wide SNP genotypes for about 65% of the 666 donors and used that subset as a discovery cohort. All discovery cohort repertoires had been generated on a single sequencing platform. HLA typing covered class I and class II loci at four-digit resolution. The number of typed donors differed by locus: 629-630 for A, B, C, DRB1 and DQB1; approximately 540 for DQA1; around 610 for DPA1; and approximately 450 for DPB1. Five DR-DQ haplotypes were handled as single units for association and clustering because linkage in the cohort was strong. On average, roughly 200,000 unique TCR beta nucleotide sequences were sequenced per donor among a few hundred genotyped donors of the cohort, with around 19% of those sequences being non-productive. Beyond this particular receptor, the publication reports: In an earlier analysis of approximately 590 of the donors, most TCR beta V segments appeared in productive rearrangements about 87% or about 30% of the time, broadly matching IMGT annotations. Because counts were too low, roughly 16 rarely observed V segments, including chromosome 9 orphons, were excluded from the earlier analysis of a few hundred of the donors. Sequencing depth was assumed to be roughly uniform across donors in the presence/absence analyses, though that assumption may not hold. The study listed approximately 160 TCR beta chains as associated with cytomegalovirus. Some IMGT-functional V segments, including TRBV6-2 and TRBV6-3, could not be distinguished by the 87-base-pair reads and were therefore excluded. Most CMV-associated TCR beta chains appeared to be HLA-restricted in a later analysis, and the HLA associations seemed to be driven largely by CMV exposure. Only TCR beta chains were sequenced in this cohort, and the absence of alpha or paired-chain data limited detectable features. HLA typing was unavailable for some donors at each locus, so association tests used only the typed subset. Compared with equally common non-associated chains, HLA-associated TCR beta chains in a later analysis were more clonally expanded and had lower generation probabilities. When HLA alleles, especially DR and DQ, strongly co-occurred, attributing TCR associations to individual alleles was difficult. The authors suggested that the approach could potentially be extended to other disease states and immunological phenotypes. Linkage disequilibrium might explain the correlated functional status among segregating V segments, but an unknown experimental factor could not be excluded. According to a later genetic analysis, donors in an Asian-associated ancestry cluster had fewer N-insertions in productive TCRs than the roughly 700-donor mean. A later analysis found that TCR association rates varied across HLA loci, with DRB1 alleles showing the most associated TCRs and HLA-C alleles the fewest. A group of highly shared sequence variants was considered likely to be a technical artifact of the sequencing pipeline. In vitro tests confirmed that a few of the cytomegalovirus-associated TCR beta chains recognize cytomegalovirus antigens. The classifier was reported to diagnose cytomegalovirus status with high specificity and sensitivity in both the original and validation cohorts. A later analysis reported that several top co-occurrence clusters appeared linked to parvovirus B19, influenza, CMV and Epstein-Barr virus. Specific HLA alleles were associated with 15,000 to 20,000 TCR beta sequences at a false discovery rate of 0.05 in a later analysis. Most TCR sequences were observed very rarely across donors, whereas some public TCRs were present in many individuals. A further reported finding was that TCR beta sequences accurately predicted the HLA-A and HLA-B alleles for most subjects in the first cohort. For the cohort, immune exposure information was limited to CMV serostatus. V-gene and J-gene trimming of TCR beta chains was associated with a missense DCLRE1C variant in a later genetic analysis, and the association was replicated in an independent cohort.

Library creation used the immunoSEQ multiplex PCR assay. For the multiplex PCR, a mixture combining 60 forward primers for TCR Vbeta segments and 13 reverse primers for TCR Jbeta segments was used. A multiplex PCR assay on genomic DNA amplified the CDR3 region of rearranged TCR beta genes. Amplified TCR beta libraries were sequenced as 87-base-pair reads on the Illumina HiSeq System. The original pipeline was this. A later analysis tallied 75 million to 85 million unique TCR beta chains across the 660 or so repertoires, and 10 million to 11 million of those chains were shared by two or more donors. A nearest-neighbor algorithm error-corrected the raw reads and collapsed the reads into unique sequences, merging closely related sequences to remove PCR and sequencing errors. V, D and J gene segments were assigned by aligning CDR3 sequences to IMGT reference sequences. Each retained sequence needed at least a six-nucleotide match to both a V gene segment and a J gene segment. Rearrangements were classified as productive when the CDR3 lacked stop codons and remained in frame with V and J, and all other rearrangements were classified as non-productive. CDR3 was defined by IMGT convention, running from the second conserved V-encoded cysteine to the conserved J-encoded phenylalanine. Sequences without an unambiguous match to a single V gene segment were excluded from the earlier analysis of almost 600 of the donors. An earlier analysis of just under 600 of the donors called V segments functional above 56.7% productive rearrangements and segregating when the between-donor standard deviation exceeded 5%. To diagnose cytomegalovirus status from the catalog of TCR beta chain sequences, a statistical classification framework was built. A later analysis assigned V and J genes by comparing TCR nucleotide sequences with IMGT/GENE-DB human TR gene sequences. The TCRdist pipeline was used in a later analysis to assign CDR3 sequences and most-parsimonious VDJ recombination scenarios. In a later analysis, each TCR beta chain was defined by its CDR3 amino acid sequence together with its V-gene family, and reads lacking a unique V-gene family were excluded. As a way to deal with suspected cross-contamination and a sequencing artifact, a later analysis dropped roughly 620 nucleotide sequences that were highly shared and had low generation probability. For each public chain, a later analysis derived a clonal expansion index from normalized ranks of inferred template counts within each repertoire. In a later analysis, generation probabilities were computed using a VDJ recombination model fitted to out-of-frame rearrangements, and the results were checked against IGoR. A later analysis scored TCR-TCR, TCR-HLA and TCR-CMV co-occurrence with hypergeometric tests, applying a repertoire-size bias correction to TCR pairs. In a later analysis, false discovery rates were estimated by permuting HLA or CMV assignments 20 times. In a later analysis, co-occurring TCRs were grouped using DBSCAN, with TCRdist sequence similarity added in when clustering inside HLA-allele-positive subsets. Repertoires with fewer than 30,000 or more than 120,000 public chains, plus five repertoires with anomalous nucleotide sharing, were excluded from co-occurrence clustering. TCRdb's version of the immuneACCESS table is confined to in-frame rearrangements and falls short of the full clone set. An unresolved V gene accounts for under half of the shortfall where checked; the remainder is of unknown origin. V and J calls and clone size follow that table, whereas D and trimming were derived from the DNA. Present in this sample are approximately 210,000 clones, more than 65% of which were seen just once. The top ten clones comprise 1.5% to 1.7% of the sample.

With respect to this clone: The antigen it recognizes is unknown. Within one base of it there is no much larger clone, and no base qualities were kept.

The cohort consisted of more than 650 healthy bone marrow donors. At the time of sampling, all cohort members were nominally healthy, though unrecorded immune exposures were likely present. The donor was CMV seropositive and was included in the group of some 290 seropositive cohort members. A peripheral blood sample was collected from each donor, and TCR beta sequencing was performed on peripheral blood mononuclear cells. Genomic DNA extraction from the blood cell samples was performed with the Qiagen DNeasy Blood Extraction Kit. The CDR3, from cysteine to phenylalanine, totals 17 residues. Only the CDR3 part of the read is kept: 51 bases, read in frame from the first base. CDR1 and CDR2 are read off the germline V gene as SGHTA and FQGNSA. Trimming removed 3 bases from V and 0 bases from J, leaving 17 bases between the germline ends.

The chain uses TRBV7-2 and TRBJ1-1; the D gene is perhaps TRBD1, on 5 matching bases. The sequencing sample was made of PBMCs. The sequence was obtained from a girl aged 5 to 17 in good health and CMV-seropositive. The DNA sequence follows: TGTGCCAGCAGCTTTGAACAAAGACAGTACGTGAACACTGAAGCTTTCTTT. Its product reads: CASSFEQRQYVNTEAFF.